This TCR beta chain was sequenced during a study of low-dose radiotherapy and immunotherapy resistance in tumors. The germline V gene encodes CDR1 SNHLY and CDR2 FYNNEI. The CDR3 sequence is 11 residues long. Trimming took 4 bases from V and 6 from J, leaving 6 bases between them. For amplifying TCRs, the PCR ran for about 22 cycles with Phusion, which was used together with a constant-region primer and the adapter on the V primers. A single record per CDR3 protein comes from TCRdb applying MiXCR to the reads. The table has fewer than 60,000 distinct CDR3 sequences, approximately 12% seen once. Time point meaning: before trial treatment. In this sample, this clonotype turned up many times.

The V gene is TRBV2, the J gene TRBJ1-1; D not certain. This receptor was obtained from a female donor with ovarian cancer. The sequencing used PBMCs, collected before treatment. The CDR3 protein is CASSGGPEAFF. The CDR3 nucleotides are TGTGCCAGCAGTGGCGGGCCTGAAGCTTTCTTT.